This is a list of T cell receptor beta chains from one sample in a study of T cell responses to AZD1222 COVID-19 vaccine. Sequenced by immunoSEQ multiplex PCR; TCRdb stores in-frame clones only, minus some. Of 130,000 to 150,000 clones listed, more than 80% are singletons. This specimen consisted of peripheral blood, obtained on day 0 of AZD1222 vaccination. The receptors stem from an adult in good health. Both conserved end residues are part of each CDR3. Fields, in order: D gene, V gene, J gene, clone size, CDR3 DNA, CDR3 protein. D genes are given only for firm matches. Expanded clones get a size class; other rows say once, few or many, or leave the size out.

>.|TRBV11-2|TRBJ2-3|.
TGTGCCAGCAGCCAAGGCCTAGCTACAGATACGCAGTATTTT
CASSQGLATDTQYF
>.|TRBV28|TRBJ2-3|once
TGTGCCAGCAGTCCCACAGGGACGAGGGACACAGATACGCAGTATTTT
CASSPTGTRDTDTQYF
>TRBD2|TRBV5-1|TRBJ2-1|.
TGCGCCAGCAGCCCGAGCGGGAATAGCTACAATGAGCAGTTCTTC
CASSPSGNSYNEQFF
>TRBD1|TRBV19|TRBJ1-1|.
TGTGCCAGTAGTCCTAGGACAGGCACTGAAGCTTTCTTT
CASSPRTGTEAFF
>.|TRBV7-8|TRBJ2-5|.
TGTGCCAGCAGCACTACTCTGGGGCGAGAGACCCAGTACTTC
CASSTTLGRETQYF
>.|TRBV9|TRBJ2-1|once
TGTGCCAGCAGCGTAGGTTGGCGAGGTGATGAGCAGTTCTTC
CASSVGWRGDEQFF
>TRBD1|TRBV6-1|TRBJ2-7|.
TGTGCCAGCAGTGACCCCCATTCTCTGGACAGGGGATTTTTCGGGCAGTACTTC
CASSDPHSLDRGFFGQYF
>.|TRBV4-1|TRBJ2-4|.
TGCGCCAGCAGCCTGCTGGTAGCGGTAGCCAAAAACATTCAGTACTTC
CASSLLVAVAKNIQYF
>.|TRBV2|TRBJ1-1|.
TGTGCCAGCAGACGGAGCGGGGTGAACACTGAAGCTTTCTTT
CASRRSGVNTEAFF
>.|TRBV18|TRBJ1-2|.
TGTGCCAGCTCACCCGGAGGAGAGGGGACCTCATATGGCTACACCTTC
CASSPGGEGTSYGYTF
>.|TRBV6-5|TRBJ1-2|few
TGTGCCACGGTAGTTTTACTAGCTAACTATGGCTACACCTTC
CATVVLLANYGYTF
>.|TRBV9|TRBJ1-2|.
TGTGCCAGCACCCCGACAGTTAACTATGGCTACACCTTC
CASTPTVNYGYTF